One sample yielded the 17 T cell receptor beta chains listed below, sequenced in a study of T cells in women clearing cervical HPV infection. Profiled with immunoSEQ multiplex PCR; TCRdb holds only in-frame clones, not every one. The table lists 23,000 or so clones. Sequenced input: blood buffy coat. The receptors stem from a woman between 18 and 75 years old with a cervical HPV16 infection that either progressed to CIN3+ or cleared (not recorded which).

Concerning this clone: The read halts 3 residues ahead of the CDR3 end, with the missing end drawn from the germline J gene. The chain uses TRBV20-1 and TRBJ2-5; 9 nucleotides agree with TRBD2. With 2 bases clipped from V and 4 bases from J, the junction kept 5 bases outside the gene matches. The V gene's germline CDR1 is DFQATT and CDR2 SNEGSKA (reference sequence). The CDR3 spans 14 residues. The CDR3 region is CSARFVAGAETQYF. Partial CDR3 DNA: TGCAGTGCTAGATTTGTAGCGGGGGCAGAGACC.

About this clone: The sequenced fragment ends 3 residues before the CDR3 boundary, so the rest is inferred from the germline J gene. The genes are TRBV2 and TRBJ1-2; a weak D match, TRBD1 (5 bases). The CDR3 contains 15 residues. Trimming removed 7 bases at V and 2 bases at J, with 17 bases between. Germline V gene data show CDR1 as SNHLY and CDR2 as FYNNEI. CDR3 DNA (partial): TGTGCCAGCAACTCAGGGTACAGCCGAAACTATGGC. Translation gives CASNSGYSRNYG. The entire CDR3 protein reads CASNSGYSRNYGYTF.

Partial CDR3 DNA: TGTGCCAGCAGTTCCCCAGGGGAGGGGCGCGAGACC. The encoded protein is CASSSPGEGRET. The entire CDR3 reads CASSSPGEGRETQYF. The rearrangement uses TRBV28 and TRBJ2-5; maybe TRBD2 (7 bases). The read stops 3 residues short of the end of the CDR3; the missing end is completed from the germline J gene. V lost 4 bases and J lost 5, with 17 bases in between. This CDR3 is 15 amino acids long. Looked up from germline, CDR1 is MDHEN and CDR2 is SYDVKM.

The CDR3 reads CASSLEGGNTEAFF. The part of the CDR3 DNA that was read is TGCGCCAGCAGCTTGGAAGGGGGGAACACTGAA. The J gene is TRBJ1-1, the V gene TRBV5-1, with TRBD1 as a possible D gene (6 bases). The read comes to an end 3 residues before the CDR3 does, leaving the germline J gene to fill in the end. The CDR3 has 14 amino acids. Looked up from germline, CDR1 is SGHRS and CDR2 is YFSETQ. V shed 0 bases and J shed 1 base, with 7 bases lying between them.

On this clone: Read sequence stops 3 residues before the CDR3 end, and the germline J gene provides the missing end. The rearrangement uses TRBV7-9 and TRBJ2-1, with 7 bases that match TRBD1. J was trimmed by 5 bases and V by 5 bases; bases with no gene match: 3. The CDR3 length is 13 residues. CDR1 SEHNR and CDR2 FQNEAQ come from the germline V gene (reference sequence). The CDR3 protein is CASSPGTDNEQFF. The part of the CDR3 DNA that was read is TGTGCCAGCAGCCCGGGGACAGACAATGAG.

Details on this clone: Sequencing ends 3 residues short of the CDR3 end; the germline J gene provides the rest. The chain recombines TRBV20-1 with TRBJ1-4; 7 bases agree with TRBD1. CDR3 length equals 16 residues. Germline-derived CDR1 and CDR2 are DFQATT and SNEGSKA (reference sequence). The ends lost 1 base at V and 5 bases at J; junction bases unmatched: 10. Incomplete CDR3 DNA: TGCAGTGCTAGAGGACTGCCGGGACAGCGAAATGAAAAA. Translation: CSARGLPGQRNEK. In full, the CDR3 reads CSARGLPGQRNEKLFF.

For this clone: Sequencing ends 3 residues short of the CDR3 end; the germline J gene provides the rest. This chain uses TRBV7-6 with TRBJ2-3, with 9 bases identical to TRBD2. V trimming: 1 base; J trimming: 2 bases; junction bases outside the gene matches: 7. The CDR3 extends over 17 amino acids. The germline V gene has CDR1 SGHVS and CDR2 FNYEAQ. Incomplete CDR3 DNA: TGTGCCAGCAGCTTAGATCTTGCGGGGGGGATCACAGATACG. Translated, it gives CASSLDLAGGITDT. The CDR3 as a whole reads CASSLDLAGGITDTQYF.

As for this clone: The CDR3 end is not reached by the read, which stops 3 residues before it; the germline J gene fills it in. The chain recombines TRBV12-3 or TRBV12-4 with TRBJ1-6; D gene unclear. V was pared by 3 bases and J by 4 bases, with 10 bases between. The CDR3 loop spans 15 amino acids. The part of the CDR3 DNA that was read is TGTGCCAGCAGTTTGGCGGAAGGATATAATTCACCC. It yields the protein CASSLAEGYNSP. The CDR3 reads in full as CASSLAEGYNSPLHF.

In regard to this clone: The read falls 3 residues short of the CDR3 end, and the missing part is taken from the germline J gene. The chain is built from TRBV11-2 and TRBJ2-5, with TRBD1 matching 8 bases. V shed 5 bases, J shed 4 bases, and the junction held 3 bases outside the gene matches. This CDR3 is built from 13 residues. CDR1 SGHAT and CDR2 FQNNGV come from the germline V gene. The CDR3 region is CASSPTGGETQYF. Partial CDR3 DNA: TGTGCCAGCAGCCCTACAGGGGGAGAGACC. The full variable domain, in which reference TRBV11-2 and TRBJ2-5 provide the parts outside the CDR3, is EAGVAQSPRYKIIEKRQSVAFWCNPISGHATLYWYQQILGQGPKLLIQFQNNGVVDDSQLPKDRFSAERLKGVDSTLKIQPAKLEDSAVYLCASSPTGGETQYFGPGTRLLVL.

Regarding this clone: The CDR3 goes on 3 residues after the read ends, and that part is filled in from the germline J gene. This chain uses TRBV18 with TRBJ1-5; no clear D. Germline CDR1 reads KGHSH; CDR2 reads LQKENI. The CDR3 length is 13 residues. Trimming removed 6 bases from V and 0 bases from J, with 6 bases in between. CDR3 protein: CASSPNSNQPQHF. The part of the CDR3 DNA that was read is TGTGCCAGCTCTCCCAATAGCAATCAGCCC.

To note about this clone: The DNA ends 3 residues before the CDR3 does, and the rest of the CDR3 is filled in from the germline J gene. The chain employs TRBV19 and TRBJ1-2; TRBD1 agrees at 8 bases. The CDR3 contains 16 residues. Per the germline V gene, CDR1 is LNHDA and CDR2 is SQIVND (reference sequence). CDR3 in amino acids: CASSIHRGGKDNDYTF. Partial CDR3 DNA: TGTGCCAGTAGTATCCACAGGGGGGGAAAAGACAATGAC.

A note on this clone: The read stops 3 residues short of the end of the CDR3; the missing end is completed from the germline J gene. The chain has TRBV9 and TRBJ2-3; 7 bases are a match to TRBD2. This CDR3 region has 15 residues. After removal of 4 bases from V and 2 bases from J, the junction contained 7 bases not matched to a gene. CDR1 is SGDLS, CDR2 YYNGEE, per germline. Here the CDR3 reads CASSHSGTITDTQYF. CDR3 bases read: TGTGCCAGCAGCCACTCCGGGACTATCACAGATACG.

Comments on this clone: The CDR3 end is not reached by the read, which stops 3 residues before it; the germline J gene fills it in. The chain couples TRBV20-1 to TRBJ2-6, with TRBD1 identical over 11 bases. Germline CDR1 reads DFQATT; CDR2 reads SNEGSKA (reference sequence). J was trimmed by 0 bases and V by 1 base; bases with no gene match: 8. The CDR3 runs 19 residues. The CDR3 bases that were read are TGCAGTGCTAGAGTCCCCTGGACAGGGGGCGCCTCTGGGGCCAACGTC. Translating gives CSARVPWTGGASGANV. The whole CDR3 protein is CSARVPWTGGASGANVLTF.

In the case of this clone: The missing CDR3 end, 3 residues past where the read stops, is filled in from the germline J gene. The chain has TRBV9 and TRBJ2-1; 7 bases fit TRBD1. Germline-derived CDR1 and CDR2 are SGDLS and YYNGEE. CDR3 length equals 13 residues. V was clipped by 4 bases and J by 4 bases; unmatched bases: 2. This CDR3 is CASSPTGYNEQFF. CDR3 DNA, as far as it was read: TGTGCCAGCAGCCCGACAGGGTACAATGAG.

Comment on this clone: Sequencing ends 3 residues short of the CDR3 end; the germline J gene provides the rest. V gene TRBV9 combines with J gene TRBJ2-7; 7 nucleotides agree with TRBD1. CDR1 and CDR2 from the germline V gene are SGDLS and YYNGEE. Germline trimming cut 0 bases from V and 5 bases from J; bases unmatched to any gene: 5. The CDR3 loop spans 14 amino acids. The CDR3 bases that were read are TGTGCCAGCAGCGTAGCATACAGGGGAGACGAG. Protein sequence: CASSVAYRGDE. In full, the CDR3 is CASSVAYRGDEQYF.

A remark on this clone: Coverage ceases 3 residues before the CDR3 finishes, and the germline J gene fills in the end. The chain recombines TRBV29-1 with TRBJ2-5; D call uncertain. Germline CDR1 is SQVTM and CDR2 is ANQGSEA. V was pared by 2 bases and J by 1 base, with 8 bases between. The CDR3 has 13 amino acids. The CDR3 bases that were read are TGCAGCGTTGAAAGTCCTAGCCAAGAGACC. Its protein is CSVESPSQET. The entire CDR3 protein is CSVESPSQETQYF.

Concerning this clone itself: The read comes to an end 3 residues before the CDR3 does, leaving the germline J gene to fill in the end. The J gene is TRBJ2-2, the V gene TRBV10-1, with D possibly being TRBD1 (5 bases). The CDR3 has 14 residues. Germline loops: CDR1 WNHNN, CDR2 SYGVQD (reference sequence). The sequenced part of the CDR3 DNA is TGCGCCAGCAGTGAGAGACAGCGAAATTCACCG. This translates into CASSERQRNSP. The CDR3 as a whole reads CASSERQRNSPLFF.